These 26 T cell receptor beta chains share one sample of origin, sequenced in a study of blood T cells in healthy people across ages (dated by TCRdb to about 2015). To prepare the library, 5' RACE was applied. Sequenced using an Illumina HiSeq 2500. A second about 7 to 12 cycle PCR used a sample-barcoded 5' primer and a J-beta primer mix. The public reads were run again by TCRdb, first through fastp at Q25 and then through MiXCR, and only productive beta chains were kept. Each CDR3 protein gets just one entry, which takes the most common genes and DNA from the rows behind it. Within this sample are about 1.8 million distinct CDR3 sequences, with around 50% of them counted one time only. 2.1% of the sample lies in the top ten. Sequencing used blood. The receptors stem from a woman between 40 and 50 years old in good health.

This chain connects TRBV5-8 to TRBJ2-1; 8 bases fit TRBD1. The CDR3 covers 14 residues. Germline CDR1 and CDR2: SGHTS and YDEGEE. Trimming removed 4 bases from V and 10 bases from J; junction bases left unmatched: 10. In nucleotides, the CDR3 is TGTGCCAGCAGCCCGTCGGGGTCAGGGGGCGAGCAGTTCTTC. Translation: CASSPSGSGGEQFF.

This clonotype occurred a few times. The chain combines TRBV10-2 with TRBJ2-1; 8 nucleotides agree with TRBD2. Unmatched junction bases numbered 6, after V lost 0 bases and J lost 8 bases. The CDR3 totals 15 residues. Germline-derived CDR1 and CDR2 are WSHSY and SAAADI. Written as DNA, the CDR3 is TGCGCCAGCAGTGAGTCCCGGGAGGGTGGCCATGAGCAGTTCTTC. Amino acids: CASSESREGGHEQFF.

V is TRBV29-1 and J is TRBJ2-1; TRBD1 might be the D (7 bases). The CDR3 extends over 13 amino acids. Per germline, CDR1 SQVTM and CDR2 ANQGSEA. The ends were cut back, 6 bases at V and 6 bases at J, with 15 bases in the middle. In nucleotides, the CDR3 is TGCAGCGTAGACAGGGAGGTCGTCAATGAGCAGTTCTTC. The encoded protein is CSVDREVVNEQFF.

Only a few counts were recorded for this clonotype. This chain uses TRBV12-3 or TRBV12-4 with TRBJ2-3; D possibly corresponds to TRBD1 (6 bases). This CDR3 is built from 16 residues. The germline V and J ends were trimmed by 0 bases and 1 base, with 11 bases remaining between them. As DNA, the CDR3 is TGTGCCAGCAGTTTAGCTATGGGGGCGGGCACAGATACGCAGTATTTT. The encoded protein is CASSLAMGAGTDTQYF.

The V and J genes are TRBV6-2 or TRBV6-3 and TRBJ1-2; D may be TRBD1 (5 bases). Germline-derived CDR1 and CDR2 are MNHEY and SVGEGT. The length of the CDR3 is 16 residues. With 7 bases removed from V and 2 bases from J, the gap between germline ends came to 20 bases. The CDR3 DNA reads TGTGCCAGCATGGAATGGGGGAGATCAGGAAACTATGGCTACACCTTC. Its protein product is CASMEWGRSGNYGYTF.

This clonotype was picked up a small number of times. The gene calls are TRBV9 and TRBJ1-2, with TRBD1 matching 7 bases. Germline-derived CDR1 and CDR2 are SGDLS and YYNGEE. The CDR3 runs to 14 residues. V lost 0 bases and J lost 8; bases outside the gene matches: 7. This chain's CDR3 is CASSVGEGAGGYTF. For the CDR3, the DNA is TGTGCCAGCAGCGTAGGTGAGGGGGCTGGAGGCTACACCTTC.

There are a few counts of this clonotype. The rearrangement joins TRBV6-2 or TRBV6-3 to TRBJ2-7; 7 positions agree with TRBD1. The CDR3 consists of 14 residues. V dropped 0 bases and J dropped 4; count of bases not matched to a gene: 3. From germline, CDR1 is MNHEY and CDR2 SVGEGT. The chain's CDR3 is CASSYSGQQYEQYF. In nucleotides, the CDR3 is TGTGCCAGCAGTTACTCGGGACAGCAGTACGAGCAGTACTTC.

As to this clonotype: At one end, the junction sequence differs from germline, possibly due to a read error. The chain couples TRBV27 to TRBJ1-6, with 9 bases identical to TRBD1. Germline CDR1 and CDR2: MNHEY and SMNVEV (reference sequence). The CDR3 is 15 residues long. The CDR3 DNA reads as TGTGCCTGCAGTCTTGAGACAGGGGGTTCTTCACCCCTCCACTTT. Translating gives CACSLETGGSSPLHF.

A remark on this clonotype: The junction does not match germline at one end; this may be a read error. The rearrangement uses TRBV7-9 and TRBJ2-1; 8 nucleotides match TRBD2. The CDR3 runs 14 residues. The germline V gene encodes CDR1 SEHNR and CDR2 FQNEAQ (reference sequence). The CDR3 protein is CASSRGGSFNEQFF. CDR3 DNA sequence: TGTGCCAGCAGCCGCGGGGGGTCCTTCAATGAGCAGTTCTTC.

Concerning this clonotype: At one boundary the junction diverges from the germline segment, which might be a read error. V is TRBV5-5 and J is TRBJ2-4, with D perhaps TRBD2 (6 bases). The CDR3 covers 13 residues. From germline, CDR1 is SGHKS and CDR2 YYEKEE (reference sequence). The CDR3: CASSSGLTNIRYF. CDR3 nucleotide sequence: TGTGCCAGCAGTTCGGGACTCACAAACATTCGGTACTTC.

This clonotype has only a few counts. V and J are TRBV7-3 and TRBJ2-3; no clear D gene. Germline V gene lookup returns CDR1 SGHTA and CDR2 FQGTGA. V lost 8 bases and J 0 bases, leaving 12 bases between the germline ends. The length of the CDR3 is 14 residues. In DNA form, the CDR3 reads TGTGCCAGCTCCCGGGTGGGAAGCACAGATACGCAGTATTTT. The encoded protein is CASSRVGSTDTQYF.

The V and J genes are TRBV5-1 and TRBJ1-6; D not certain. Germline V gene lookup returns CDR1 SGHRS and CDR2 YFSETQ. V was trimmed by 3 bases and J by 5 bases, leaving 12 bases between them. CDR3 length: 15 residues. CDR3 in DNA: TGCGCCAGCAGCTCAGAGGGATCCAATAATTCACCCCTCCACTTT. Its protein product is CASSSEGSNNSPLHF.

The chain carries TRBV18 and TRBJ2-4; 11 bases are shared with TRBD1. This CDR3 spans 16 amino acids. With V trimmed by 3 bases and J by 8 bases, 9 bases remained unmatched. Per germline, CDR1 KGHSH and CDR2 LQKENI. The CDR3 bases are TGTGCCAGCTCACCCCCCGGGACAGGGGGTATATACATTCAGTACTTC. This codes for CASSPPGTGGIYIQYF. Variable domain in full (rest from reference TRBV18 and TRBJ2-4): NAGVMQNPRHLVRRRGQEARLRCSPMKGHSHVYWYRQLPEEGLKFMVYLQKENIIDESGMPKERFSAEFPKEGPSILRIQQVVRGDSAAYFCASSPPGTGGIYIQYFGAGTRLSVL.

The chain carries TRBV6-2 or TRBV6-3 and TRBJ2-4; tentative D call: TRBD1 (6 bases). The last part of the DNA fits TRBJ2-7 better; the J call may be wrong. Germline V gene data show CDR1 as MNHEY and CDR2 as SVGEGT. The CDR3 is 13 amino acids. CDR3 in DNA: TGTGCCAGCAGAGAGACAGGCTTCTACGAGCAGTACTTC. Protein sequence: CASRETGFYEQYF.

The J gene is TRBJ1-2, the V gene TRBV6-5; perhaps TRBD1 as D (6 bases). Trimming left V 0 bases short and J 5 bases short, with 13 bases between. The CDR3 length is 15 residues. CDR1 and CDR2 from the germline V gene are MNHEY and SVGAGI. In nucleotides, the CDR3 is TGTGCCAGCAGTTACTCGAAGAGGGGGGAGTATGGCTACACCTTC. Protein: CASSYSKRGEYGYTF.

This clonotype was found once. J is TRBJ1-2 and V is TRBV14; D is uncertain. The V gene's germline CDR1 is SGHDN and CDR2 FVKESK. The CDR3 is 14 residues long. V dropped 4 bases and J dropped 8 bases, with 17 bases sitting between them. CDR3 protein: CASSPRLLRVGYTF. The DNA for the CDR3 is TGTGCCAGCAGCCCACGGCTTTTAAGGGTCGGCTACACCTTC.

In its sample, this clonotype was seen many times. The rearrangement links TRBV7-2 to TRBJ2-1, with 15 bases that match TRBD2. Germline CDR1 is SGHTA and CDR2 is FQGNSA. The CDR3 spans 17 residues. The junction had 6 bases not matched to a gene; V was cut back by 5 bases and J by 4 bases. Here the CDR3 DNA reads TGTGCCAGCAGCCCGGGACTAGCGGGGGGACTGTACAATGAGCAGTTCTTC. It specifies CASSPGLAGGLYNEQFF.

The chain has TRBV15 and TRBJ2-7; TRBD1 or TRBD2 may be the D gene (6 bases each). The J call may not be correct, given that the DNA end is closer to TRBJ2-5. This CDR3 is 14 amino acids long. Germline lookup yields CDR1 LNHNV and CDR2 YYDKDF (reference sequence). In DNA form, the CDR3 reads TGTGCCACCAGCTCATGGGGGGCCCAAGAGACCCAGTACTTC. Protein product: CATSSWGAQETQYF.

The rearrangement joins TRBV15 to TRBJ1-1; D is uncertain. The CDR3 extends over 16 amino acids. The germline gives CDR1 LNHNV, CDR2 YYDKDF (reference sequence). V lost 2 bases and J lost 1, with 14 bases in between. CDR3: CATSRSPGRPNTEAFF. CDR3 DNA: TGTGCCACCAGCAGATCCCCCGGCAGGCCGAACACTGAAGCTTTCTTT.

The V and J genes are TRBV7-9 and TRBJ1-2; 10 nucleotides agree with TRBD1. Per germline, CDR1 SEHNR and CDR2 FQNEAQ (reference sequence). There are 16 residues in the CDR3. Losses at the gene ends were 6 bases for V and 2 bases for J; bases not matched to a gene: 9. As DNA, the CDR3 is TGTGCCAGCAGGGGACAGGGGAGAGTGTCGAACTATGGCTACACCTTC. Translating it yields CASRGQGRVSNYGYTF.

The genes are TRBV6-2 or TRBV6-3 and TRBJ2-3, with a weak D call TRBD1 (6 bases). The length of the CDR3 is 17 residues. Germline loops: CDR1 MNHEY, CDR2 SVGEGT. V lost 7 bases and J lost 1, with 21 bases in between. CDR3 sequence: CASTMTFRDTRTDTQYF. The CDR3 nucleotides are TGTGCCAGCACCATGACGTTTAGGGACACCCGCACAGATACGCAGTATTTT.

This clonotype was counted a few times. This CDR3 is CSVEGYGYGQQYF. CDR3 nucleotides: TGCAGCGTTGAGGGTTATGGGTATGGTCAGCAGTACTTC. The chain has TRBV29-1 and TRBJ2-5; D call uncertain. Germline V gene data show CDR1 as SQVTM and CDR2 as ANQGSEA. The CDR3 is made up of 13 amino acids. Trimming took 3 bases from V and 11 from J, leaving 19 bases between them.

The chain couples TRBV12-5 to TRBJ2-7; 9 bases match TRBD2. CDR1 is LGHNT and CDR2 is FRNRAP in the germline V gene. The CDR3 contains 16 residues. Unmatched junction bases numbered 12, after V lost 5 bases and J lost 4 bases. The CDR3 DNA follows: TGTGCTAGTGGTCCTCCCACGCCGGGACTAGCTTACGAGCAGTACTTC. Translation: CASGPPTPGLAYEQYF. The whole variable domain, remainder taken from reference TRBV12-5 and TRBJ2-7, is DARVTQTPRHKVTEMGQEVTMRCQPILGHNTVFWYRQTMMQGLELLAYFRNRAPLDDSGMPKDRFSAEMPDATLATLKIQPSEPRDSAVYFCASGPPTPGLAYEQYFGPGTRLTVT.

The chain carries TRBV10-3 and TRBJ1-6; no definite D call. The V gene's germline CDR1 is ENHRY and CDR2 SYGVKD. There are 13 residues in the CDR3. Trimming cost V 6 bases and J 8 bases, with 11 bases left between them. The CDR3 coding sequence is TGTGCCATCAGAGGACCAGTCGATTCACCCCTCCACTTT. Protein sequence: CAIRGPVDSPLHF.

V and J are TRBV12-3 or TRBV12-4 and TRBJ1-2; maybe TRBD1 (6 bases). The V end was cut by 6 bases, the J end by 6 bases, with 14 bases between. The CDR3 sequence is 13 residues long. In DNA, the CDR3 is TGTGCCAGCAGCCCCCGGGGGACAAATGGCTACACCTTC. Translated, it gives CASSPRGTNGYTF.

This chain joins TRBV6-2 or TRBV6-3 and TRBJ1-2; D remains unclear. This CDR3 spans 16 amino acids. Trimming removed 0 bases from V and 2 bases from J, with 13 bases in between. The germline CDR1 and CDR2 sequences are MNHEY and SVGEGT. The CDR3, as DNA: TGTGCCAGCAGTTACTCGTCTCACGGCTCGAACTATGGCTACACCTTC. Amino acids: CASSYSSHGSNYGYTF.